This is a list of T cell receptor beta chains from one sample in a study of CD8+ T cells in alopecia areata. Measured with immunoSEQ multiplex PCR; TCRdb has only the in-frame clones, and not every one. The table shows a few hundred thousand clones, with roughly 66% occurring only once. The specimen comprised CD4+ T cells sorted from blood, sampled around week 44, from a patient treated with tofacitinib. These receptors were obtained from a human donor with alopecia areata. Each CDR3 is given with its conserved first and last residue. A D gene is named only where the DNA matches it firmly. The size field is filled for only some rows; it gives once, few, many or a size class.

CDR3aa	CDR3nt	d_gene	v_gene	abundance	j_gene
CASRGPGGELFF	TGTGCCAGCAGGGGACCGGGCGGGGAGCTGTTTTTT	-	TRBV25-1	-	TRBJ2-2
CSVSRGTNNYTF	TGCAGCGTCTCTCGGGGGACGAATAACTACACCTTC	-	TRBV29-1	-	TRBJ1-2
CAWSVSEGGYTF	TGTGCCTGGAGTGTTTCCGAGGGTGGCTACACCTTC	-	TRBV30	-	TRBJ1-2
CASSQDTRGTDTQYF	TGCGCCAGCAGCCAAGACACTAGGGGCACAGATACGCAGTATTTT	-	TRBV4-3	-	TRBJ2-3
CSGGETGGHGYTF	TGCAGCGGGGGGGAGACAGGGGGCCATGGCTACACCTTC	TRBD1	TRBV29-1	-	TRBJ1-2
CASGPDRDETGELFF	TGTGCTAGTGGCCCTGACAGGGATGAAACCGGGGAGCTGTTTTTT	TRBD1	TRBV12-5	-	TRBJ2-2
CASSPGETQYF	TGTGCCAGCAGTCCCGGGGAGACCCAGTACTTC	-	TRBV6-1	-	TRBJ2-5
CASSDSYGYTF	TGTGCCAGCAGTGACAGCTATGGCTACACCTTC	-	TRBV2	few	TRBJ1-2
CASSEAQGKETQYF	TGTGCCAGCAGTGAAGCGCAGGGTAAAGAGACCCAGTACTTC	-	TRBV2	-	TRBJ2-5
CSVLGAIGLAGSNNEQFF	TGCAGCGTTCTGGGGGCCATAGGGCTAGCGGGGTCAAACAATGAGCAGTTCTTC	TRBD2	TRBV29-1	-	TRBJ2-1
CATSTGPSEKFF	TGTGCCACCAGCACCGGACCCTCGGAGAAGTTCTTC	-	TRBV15	-	TRBJ2-1
CASSQCASTNTGELFF	TGCGCCAGCAGTCAATGCGCAAGCACGAACACCGGGGAGCTGTTTTTT	-	TRBV23-1	few	TRBJ2-2
CSASSVPHYTF	TGCAGTGCTAGTTCGGTACCCCACTACACCTTC	-	TRBV20-1	-	TRBJ1-2
CASSGGPSGGTDTQYF	TGTGCCAGCAGCGGAGGGCCTAGTGGGGGCACAGATACGCAGTATTTT	-	TRBV9	-	TRBJ2-3
CASSPVGQGTTNEQFF	TGCGCCAGCAGCCCTGTTGGACAGGGAACGACGAATGAGCAGTTCTTC	TRBD1	TRBV5-1	-	TRBJ2-1
CASSLTANTEAFF	TGTGCCAGCAGCTTAACAGCGAACACTGAAGCTTTCTTT	-	TRBV7-3	once	TRBJ1-1
CASSQDIKGEQYF	TGCGCCAGCAGCCAAGATATTAAGGGCGAGCAGTACTTC	-	TRBV4-3	once	TRBJ2-7
CASSPRGDVRSPLHF	TGTGCCAGCAGCCCCCGGGGCGATGTAAGATCACCCCTCCACTTT	-	TRBV6-5	-	TRBJ1-6
CASSFRASGGRTDTQYF	TGTGCCAGCAGCTTTCGGGCTAGCGGGGGTAGGACAGATACGCAGTATTTT	TRBD2	TRBV5-4	-	TRBJ2-3
CASSAVATYEQYF	TGCGCCAGCAGTGCGGTGGCAACCTACGAGCAGTACTTC	-	TRBV5-1	-	TRBJ2-7
CASSPRDAGTQYF	TGTGCCAGCTCACCACGGGATGCGGGGACCCAGTACTTC	-	TRBV18	once	TRBJ2-5
CASSQPLGGQGLNEQFF	TGTGCCAGCAGCCAGCCCCTAGGGGGACAGGGGTTAAATGAGCAGTTCTTC	TRBD1	TRBV4-2	-	TRBJ2-1
CATSSISWGELFF	TGTGCCACCAGCAGTATATCCTGGGGGGAGCTGTTTTTT	-	TRBV15	-	TRBJ2-2
CASSIGYGYTF	TGTGCCAGTAGTATCGGCTATGGCTACACCTTC	-	TRBV19	-	TRBJ1-2
CASSVTVRSNQPQHF	TGTGCCAGCAGTGTGACAGTGAGAAGCAATCAGCCCCAGCATTTT	-	TRBV6-1	few	TRBJ1-5
CASERDYEQYF	TGTGCCAGCGAGCGAGATTACGAGCAGTACTTC	-	TRBV7-9	-	TRBJ2-7
CASSDKGDRARDTQYF	TGTGCCAGCAGTGACAAAGGTGACAGGGCCCGAGATACGCAGTATTTT	TRBD1	TRBV25-1	-	TRBJ2-3
CASSSRGMSGNTIYF	TGCGCCAGCAGCTCCAGGGGAATGTCTGGAAACACCATATATTTT	-	TRBV5-1	-	TRBJ1-3
CASSSDGTGELFF	TGTGCCAGCAGCTCTGACGGCACCGGGGAGCTGTTTTTT	-	TRBV5-4	few	TRBJ2-2
CASSNRGGNTEAFF	TGTGCCAGCAGTAATCGAGGGGGGAACACTGAAGCTTTCTTT	-	TRBV13	few	TRBJ1-1
CASSQRPDSGNTIYF	TGCGCCAGCAGTCAAAGGCCAGACTCTGGAAACACCATATATTTT	-	TRBV23-1	-	TRBJ1-3
CASMGTEYYGYTF	TGTGCCAGCATGGGGACGGAATACTATGGCTACACCTTC	-	TRBV25-1	-	TRBJ1-2
CASSLAVGGGYTF	TGTGCCAGCAGTTTAGCCGTTGGAGGTGGCTACACCTTC	-	TRBV28	-	TRBJ1-2
CASHETVPYAEQYF	TGTGCCAGCCATGAGACAGTACCCTACGCAGAGCAGTACTTC	-	TRBV6-5	-	TRBJ2-7
CSVEKGSQYF	TGCAGCGTTGAAAAGGGATCCCAGTATTTT	-	TRBV29-1	-	TRBJ2-3
CASSNPLGQYYEQYF	TGTGCCAGCAGTAACCCTCTGGGACAGTACTACGAGCAGTACTTC	TRBD1	TRBV27	-	TRBJ2-7
CASSTETQYF	TGTGCCAGCTCGACTGAGACCCAGTACTTC	-	TRBV2	-	TRBJ2-5
CASSMGGRGPSYEQYF	TGTGCCAGTAGTATGGGAGGCAGGGGGCCGTCCTACGAGCAGTACTTC	TRBD1	TRBV19	-	TRBJ2-7
CASSRAGIYEQYF	TGTGCCAGCAGTCGGGCGGGGATCTACGAGCAGTACTTC	-	TRBV6-5	-	TRBJ2-7
CATVRDRGGYTF	TGTGCCACCGTCCGGGACAGGGGAGGCTACACCTTC	TRBD1	TRBV28	-	TRBJ1-2
CASSLTSGNSPLHF	TGTGCCAGCAGCCTAACCTCGGGCAATTCACCCCTCCACTTT	-	TRBV14	-	TRBJ1-6
CSVEEQGSDTQYF	TGCAGCGTTGAAGAACAGGGGTCGGATACGCAGTATTTT	TRBD1	TRBV29-1	-	TRBJ2-3
CASNGAGTGELFF	TGTGCCAGCAACGGGGCAGGCACCGGGGAGCTGTTTTTT	-	TRBV2	-	TRBJ2-2
CASSRDYEQYF	TGCGCCAGCAGTCGGGACTACGAGCAGTACTTC	-	TRBV5-1	-	TRBJ2-7
CASSFEPNYGYTF	TGTGCCAGCAGCTTCGAGCCTAACTATGGCTACACCTTC	-	TRBV7-3	-	TRBJ1-2
CAISESLGSDTQYF	TGTGCCATCAGTGAGTCCTTGGGCTCAGATACGCAGTATTTT	-	TRBV10-3	few	TRBJ2-3
CASSQLTGQIDYGYTF	TGCGCCAGCAGTCAGTTAACGGGACAGATCGACTATGGCTACACCTTC	TRBD1	TRBV23-1	-	TRBJ1-2
CSVGIDYGYTF	TGCAGCGTTGGTATTGACTATGGCTACACCTTC	-	TRBV29-1	-	TRBJ1-2
CASTDHNEQFF	TGTGCCAGCACCGACCACAATGAGCAGTTCTTC	-	TRBV6-5	-	TRBJ2-1
CASSAGPNTEAFF	TGTGCCAGCAGCGCAGGACCAAACACTGAAGCTTTCTTT	-	TRBV5-6	-	TRBJ1-1
CAWSVRSGSITEAFF	TGTGCCTGGAGTGTACGGTCAGGCTCCATAACTGAAGCTTTCTTT	-	TRBV30	few	TRBJ1-1
CASSFWGGSTDTQYF	TGTGCCAGCAGTTTCTGGGGGGGCAGCACAGATACGCAGTATTTT	-	TRBV27	few	TRBJ2-3
CSVDVYTEAFF	TGCAGCGTTGATGTTTACACTGAAGCTTTCTTT	-	TRBV29-1	-	TRBJ1-1
CSVEQADGYTF	TGCAGCGTTGAACAGGCCGATGGCTACACCTTC	-	TRBV29-1	-	TRBJ1-2
CASSYSRGNYEQYF	TGTGCCAGCAGTTACTCGAGGGGGAACTACGAGCAGTACTTC	-	TRBV6-5	few	TRBJ2-7
CASKGPTDTQYF	TGTGCCAGCAAAGGACCCACAGATACGCAGTATTTT	-	TRBV6-6	-	TRBJ2-3
CASSYQGRVTEAFF	TGTGCCAGCAGTTATCAGGGGCGGGTGACTGAAGCTTTCTTT	-	TRBV6-1	few	TRBJ1-1
CASSLGWGGVNTEAFF	TGTGCCAGCAGCTTAGGGTGGGGAGGGGTGAACACTGAAGCTTTCTTT	-	TRBV7-2	few	TRBJ1-1
CASSLEQNTEAFF	TGTGCCAGCAGCTTAGAGCAAAACACTGAAGCTTTCTTT	-	TRBV7-9	-	TRBJ1-1
CASSQSGDGLAQETQYF	TGCGCCAGCAGCCAGTCAGGTGACGGGCTAGCGCAAGAGACCCAGTACTTC	-	TRBV4-3	-	TRBJ2-5